The rows below give T cell receptor beta chains drawn from one sample of a study of OX40 agonist ivuxolimab in advanced cancers. Method: immunoSEQ multiplex PCR; TCRdb's copy keeps in-frame clones and lacks some. The sample consists of approximately 69,000 clones, roughly 84% of them appearing once. Sequenced here: CD4+ or CD8+ T cells sorted from blood, sampled in a trial of the OX40 agonist ivuxolimab. The receptors here all came from an adult with an advanced solid tumor such as melanoma, head and neck, liver or kidney cancer. Each CDR3 is given with its conserved first and last residue.

cdr3_length j_call v_call cdr3_aa
13 TRBJ2-2 TRBV27 CASSPTYTGELFF
13 TRBJ2-5 TRBV28 CASSHRARGTQYF
13 TRBJ1-1 TRBV6-5 CASSRVENTEAFF
17 TRBJ2-1 TRBV4-3 CASSYGLAGASYNEQFF
16 TRBJ2-2 TRBV13 CASSGMGRGNTGELFF
15 TRBJ2-2 TRBV2 CASSSGKTAPGELFF
14 TRBJ1-1 TRBV9 CASSPKTGMPEAFF
15 TRBJ2-3 TRBV4-3 CASASRGTTTDTQYF
13 TRBJ1-2 TRBV7-9 CASSLHGAYGYTF
15 TRBJ2-5 TRBV5-1 CASSLVLAGGETQYF
18 TRBJ2-3 TRBV5-1 CASSLATEKSPSTDTQYF
14 TRBJ2-1 TRBV9 CASSADDRGSEQFF
16 TRBJ1-6 TRBV28 CASRRFTGVDNSPLHF
13 TRBJ2-3 TRBV28 CASAAGWADTQYF
14 TRBJ2-7 TRBV7-9 CASSVTPGTYEQYF
14 TRBJ1-1 TRBV5-1 CASSNPQGAGEAFF
15 TRBJ1-5 TRBV6-5 CASSPGTATGRPQHF
15 TRBJ2-7 TRBV7-3 CASSQVAGGVYEQYF
16 TRBJ2-3 TRBV5-1 CASSPGTGGASDTQYF